The T cell receptor beta chain described here comes from a study of shared clonotypes between healthy human individuals. Extraction of genomic DNA in unsorted samples used about 90 million PBMCs. The authors sequenced unsorted PBMC DNA on ten immunoSEQ deep assay plates. The assay was immunoSEQ multiplex PCR, and TCRdb's table has in-frame clones only and misses some. The table has about 470,000 clones, 70% to 80% seen once; the top ten hold approximately 13%. Source material: PBMCs. This receptor was identified in a woman between 40 and 55 years old in good health. Some clones in this sample may be carry-over from other donors' samples.

CDR3 sequence: CASSQVGFSNQPQHF. In nucleotides, the CDR3 is TGTGCCAGCAGCCAAGTCGGCTTTAGCAATCAGCCCCAGCATTTT. This sequence joins TRBV4-2 and TRBJ1-5; no firm D call. The CDR3 totals 15 residues. Germline assignment: CDR1 LGHNA and CDR2 YNFKEQ. Trimming removed 1 base from V and 0 bases from J, with 7 bases in between.